This T cell receptor (beta chain) was sequenced for a study of naive CD8 T cells in extremely preterm neonates. General study findings and limits: Compared with all age groups, preterm neonates showed less repertoire richness.

Points on this clone: Its antigen is not known.

V lost 7 bases to trimming and J lost 1 base, with 13 bases between them. The CDR3 sequence is 13 residues long. Germline-derived CDR1 and CDR2 are SQVTM and ANQGSEA. Without labor or membrane rupture, elective cesareans at roughly 37-41 weeks supplied term cord blood. Clones were read by immunoSEQ multiplex PCR, and TCRdb kept only the in-frame ones, dropping some. The sample consists of about 7,300 clones, 80% to 95% of them appearing once. Sequencing was done on a sample of naive CD8+ T cells from cord blood. The chain has TRBV29-1 and TRBJ1-1, with a weak D call TRBD1 (5 bases). The receptor was isolated from a newborn in good health. CDR3 sequence reads: CSGYGGKNTEAFF. The CDR3 DNA sequence: TGCAGCGGCTACGGGGGGAAGAACACTGAAGCTTTCTTT.